These 18 T cell receptor beta chains originate from one sample sequenced in a study of tissue T cells after allogeneic stem cell transplantation. Profiling relied on immunoSEQ multiplex PCR, and the TCRdb table lists in-frame clones only, not all of them. The sample yields about 3,500 clones, 49% seen once. The time point is: mouse harvest day 14 after allogeneic transplant. Tail vein injection delivered 10^7 T-cell-depleted bone marrow cells and 10^6 splenic CD5+ T cells. Sequencing was done on a sample of gut tissue. The source is a female BALB/c mouse given C57BL/6 T cells with graft-versus-host disease after an allogeneic hematopoietic cell transplant.

Points on this clone: Here the gene names and germline are mouse. The CDR3 is cut off 1 residue early in the read; its end comes from the germline J gene. The chain employs TRBV26 and TRBJ1-4, with D hard to call. The V gene's germline CDR1 is KGHPV and CDR2 FQNQEV (reference sequence). This CDR3 has 12 residues. V was trimmed by 2 bases and J by 7 bases, leaving 5 bases between them. The CDR3 region is CASSLDAERLFF. The part of the CDR3 DNA that was read is TGTGCCAGCAGTCTGGATGCCGAAAGATTATTT.

A few counts support this clone. Gene names are mouse gene names. The CDR3 goes on 1 residue after the read ends, and that part is filled in from the germline J gene. The chain employs TRBV16 and TRBJ2-7, with D tentatively TRBD1 (6 bases). Germline V CDR1 and CDR2: SGHSA, FRNQAP. V lost 5 bases and J lost 7, with 12 bases in between. This CDR3 is 12 amino acids long. The chain's CDR3 is CASSQQGWEQYF. The part of the CDR3 DNA that was read is TGTGCAAGCAGCCAACAGGGTTGGGAACAGTAC.

This clone has only a few counts. Germline and genes: mouse. The read ends 1 residue before the CDR3 terminus; that terminus is restored from the germline J gene. Other DNA variants within this sample encode the same CDR3. The rearrangement uses TRBV16 and TRBJ1-1, with D unresolved. This CDR3 has 13 amino acids. Between the trimmed V and J ends, which lost 5 bases and 0 bases, there was a span of 7 bases. Looked up from germline, CDR1 is SGHSA and CDR2 is FRNQAP. This chain's CDR3 is CASSLTANTEVFF. Incomplete CDR3 DNA: TGTGCAAGCAGCCTCACAGCAAACACAGAAGTCTTC.

This clone turned up a few times. All gene names here are mouse names. The read gets to within 1 residue of the CDR3 end, and the germline J gene fills in the rest. The genes are TRBV5 and TRBJ2-7; TRBD1 is a possible D gene (6 bases). Germline CDR1 LGHNA, CDR2 YNLKQL (reference sequence). Trimming took 4 bases from V and 4 from J, leaving 8 bases between them. The CDR3 runs 12 residues. Partial CDR3 DNA: TGTGCCAGCAGCCTCAGGGGATATGAACAGTAC. It codes for CASSLRGYEQY. The whole CDR3 reads CASSLRGYEQYF.

The sample holds one count of this clone. Germline and genes: mouse. The read comes to an end 1 residue before the CDR3 does, leaving the germline J gene to fill in the end. This sequence joins TRBV3 and TRBJ1-2, with a weak D call TRBD1 (5 bases). Germline V CDR1 and CDR2: SNHLY, FYNGKV (reference sequence). The CDR3 consists of 13 residues. The V end lost 5 bases, the J end lost 4 bases, and 11 bases lay between the germline ends. The CDR3 protein is CASSPAGGSDYTF. Incomplete CDR3 DNA: TGTGCCAGCAGCCCCGCGGGGGGCTCCGACTACACC.

This clone counts as large. Gene names are mouse gene names. With the read ending 1 residue before the CDR3 end, the germline J gene is used to fill in that end. The chain links TRBV14 to TRBJ1-1; the D is unclear. Trimming took off 1 base at V and 0 bases at J, with 4 bases between the two ends. CDR1 is SGHDT and CDR2 is FRDEAV in the germline V gene. This CDR3 contains 13 residues. The covered CDR3 bases are TGTGCCAGCAGTTTCGGGACAAACACAGAAGTCTTC. It is translated as CASSFGTNTEVF. The full CDR3 protein reads CASSFGTNTEVFF.

About this clone itself: The germline and genes are mouse ones. Incomplete CDR3 DNA: TGTGCTAGCAGACAGGGGAGGGACACCTTGTAC. It encodes CASRQGRDTLY. The full CDR3 protein is CASRQGRDTLYF. The chain uses TRBV17 and TRBJ2-4, with 7 nucleotides matching TRBD1. Read data end 1 residue before the CDR3 end; the end is taken from the germline J gene. Unmatched junction bases numbered 4, after V lost 6 bases and J lost 7 bases. The germline V gene has CDR1 MNHDT and CDR2 YYDKIL. The CDR3 is 12 residues long. Full variable domain (remainder filled in from reference TRBV17 and TRBJ2-4): DTTVKQNPRYKLARVGKPVNLICSQTMNHDTMYWYQKKPNQAPKLLLFYYDKILNREADTFEKFQSSRPNNSFCSLYIGSAGLEYSAMYLCASRQGRDTLYFGAGTRLSVL.

This clone is labeled as large. Gene names denote mouse genes. The read finishes 1 residue shy of the CDR3 end, and the germline J gene is used to complete it. This chain connects TRBV26 to TRBJ2-7, with D possibly being TRBD1 (5 bases). CDR3 length equals 12 residues. Trimming left V 2 bases short and J 4 bases short, with 6 bases between. The germline CDR1 and CDR2 sequences are KGHPV and FQNQEV (reference sequence). CDR3 loop: CASSLGQYEQYF. CDR3 DNA, as far as it was read: TGTGCCAGCAGTCTGGGACAATATGAACAGTAC. Together with reference TRBV26 and TRBJ2-7, the CDR3 gives the full variable domain: NSKVIQTPRYLVKGQGQKAKMRCIPEKGHPVVFWYQQNKNNEFKFLINFQNQEVLQQIDMTEKRFSAECPSNSPCSLEIQSSEAGDSALYLCASSLGQYEQYFGPGTRLTVL.

This clone appeared a few times. The germline and genes are mouse ones. The sequence runs out 1 residue before the end of the CDR3; the remainder is reconstructed from the germline J gene. This chain uses TRBV16 with TRBJ2-7, with D perhaps TRBD1 (6 bases). The CDR3 runs to 12 residues. V was trimmed by 3 bases and J by 4 bases, leaving 7 bases between them. Per the germline V gene, CDR1 is SGHSA and CDR2 is FRNQAP. This CDR3 reads CASSFQGYEQYF. The CDR3 bases that were read are TGTGCAAGCAGCTTCCAGGGGTATGAACAGTAC.

As concerns this clone: Gene names refer to mouse genes. The CDR3 end is not reached by the read, which stops 1 residue before it; the germline J gene fills it in. This sequence joins TRBV1 and TRBJ1-4, with 7 positions matching TRBD1. Losses at the gene ends were 3 bases for V and 4 bases for J; bases not matched to a gene: 5. The germline V gene encodes CDR1 NSQYPW and CDR2 LRSPGD (reference sequence). CDR3 length: 15 residues. CDR3 DNA (partial): TGCACCTGCAGTGCTCAGCAGGGGGGCAACGAAAGATTATTT. Translation: CTCSAQQGGNERLF. The CDR3, in full, reads CTCSAQQGGNERLFF.

As concerns this clone: Each gene name is a mouse one. The read halts 1 residue ahead of the CDR3 end, with the missing end drawn from the germline J gene. Other nucleotide sequences from this sample produce the same CDR3. The V call is TRBV26, the J call TRBJ1-1; possibly TRBD1 for D (5 bases). Trimming took 6 bases from V and 0 from J, leaving 8 bases between them. The length of the CDR3 is 13 residues. Germline CDR1 KGHPV, CDR2 FQNQEV (reference sequence). The DNA read from the CDR3 is TGTGCCAGCAGCCGGGGACAGAACACAGAAGTCTTC. Protein product: CASSRGQNTEVF. The complete CDR3 reads CASSRGQNTEVFF.

Notes on this clone: Gene names are mouse gene names. Coverage ceases 1 residue before the CDR3 finishes, and the germline J gene fills in the end. This chain connects TRBV26 to TRBJ1-3; D perhaps matches TRBD1 (5 bases). CDR1 is KGHPV and CDR2 is FQNQEV in the germline V gene (reference sequence). Trimming removed 4 bases from V and 0 bases from J, with 7 bases in between. The CDR3 totals 14 residues. The DNA read from the CDR3 is TGTGCCAGCAGTCGGGGGAATTCTGGAAATACGCTCTAT. Its protein is CASSRGNSGNTLY. The full CDR3 reads CASSRGNSGNTLYF.

The table lists this clone with a few counts. Genes and germline are mouse. The read terminates 1 residue ahead of where the CDR3 ends, so the germline J gene completes it. The V gene is TRBV13-2, the J gene TRBJ2-5; no reliable D call. V lost 2 bases and J lost 0, with 7 bases in between. CDR1 is NNHNN, CDR2 SYGAGS, per germline (reference sequence). CDR3 length: 14 amino acids. The sequenced CDR3 bases are TGTGCCAGCGGTGAGCGGGGTAACCAAGACACCCAGTAC. This gives the protein CASGERGNQDTQY. The whole CDR3 sequence is CASGERGNQDTQYF.

In this sample, this clone turned up a few times. The genes and germline here are from mouse. The read falls 1 residue short of the CDR3 end, and the missing part is taken from the germline J gene. This chain connects TRBV13-1 to TRBJ1-2; 7 bases are a match to TRBD1. The CDR3 is 12 amino acids. Germline V gene data show CDR1 as NSHNY and CDR2 as SYGAGN. With V trimmed by 6 bases and J by 4 bases, 3 bases remained unmatched. CDR3 DNA (partial): TGTGCCAGCAACAGGGGAGGCTCCGACTACACC. It codes for CASNRGGSDYT. The whole CDR3 is CASNRGGSDYTF.

For this clone: The germline and genes are mouse ones. The sequence runs out 1 residue before the end of the CDR3; the remainder is reconstructed from the germline J gene. The V and J genes are TRBV12-1 and TRBJ2-4; tentatively, D is TRBD2 (6 bases). Germline CDR1 reads SGHSN; CDR2 reads HYEKVE. The V end was cut by 1 base, the J end by 0 bases, with 7 bases between. This CDR3 has 14 residues. CDR3 DNA, as far as it was read: TGTGCCAGCTCTCTTGGGGGAAGTCAAAACACCTTGTAC. Its translation: CASSLGGSQNTLY. The complete CDR3 reads CASSLGGSQNTLYF.

A word on this clone: The germline and genes are mouse ones. This CDR3 reads CASSLVNQDTQYF. The sequenced part of the CDR3 DNA is TGTGCCAGCAGTCTGGTTAACCAAGACACCCAGTAC. J is TRBJ2-5 and V is TRBV26, with no clear D. The CDR3 end is not reached by the read, which stops 1 residue before it; the germline J gene fills it in. The V end lost 2 bases, the J end lost 0 bases, and 3 bases lay between the germline ends. This CDR3 region has 13 residues. Germline CDR1 KGHPV, CDR2 FQNQEV (reference sequence).

About this clone: Any gene name here is a mouse gene name. The read comes to an end 1 residue before the CDR3 does, leaving the germline J gene to fill in the end. The V and J genes are TRBV12-2 and TRBJ2-5; TRBD2 aligns across 13 bases. Germline assignment: CDR1 SGHLS and CDR2 HYDKME. Trimming removed 2 bases from V and 2 bases from J; junction bases left unmatched: 6. There are 17 residues in the CDR3. The sequenced CDR3 bases are TGTGCCAGCTCTCCCCACGGGACTGGGGGGGTCCAAGACACCCAGTAC. Protein sequence: CASSPHGTGGVQDTQY. The whole CDR3 sequence reads CASSPHGTGGVQDTQYF.

This clone is medium-sized by share. Gene names are mouse gene names. The CDR3 extends 1 residue past the end of the read, so its final part is completed from the germline J gene. V usage is TRBV1 and J usage is TRBJ1-6; TRBD1 aligns across 7 bases. TRBJ1-6 is an open reading frame whose function is uncertain. CDR3 length: 15 residues. Trimming removed 3 bases from V and 3 bases from J; junction bases left unmatched: 2. The germline V gene encodes CDR1 NSQYPW and CDR2 LRSPGD (reference sequence). The sequenced CDR3 bases are TGCACCTGCAGTGCTCAGGGGGACTATAATTCGCCCCTCTAC. Translating it yields CTCSAQGDYNSPLY. The full CDR3 sequence reads CTCSAQGDYNSPLYF.